This record looks at one TCR beta chain sequence and its context. The antigen remains unidentified. J lost 2 bases, V lost 7 bases, and 9 bases had no gene match. CDR1 is SNHLY and CDR2 is FYNNEI in the germline V gene. This CDR3 is built from 15 residues. Use of 60 Vbeta and 13 Jbeta primers characterized the PCR. Only in-frame clones appear in the TCRdb table, and some are missing; sequencing was by immunoSEQ multiplex PCR. The data hold 250,000 or so clones, with approximately 91% observed a single time. This sample was taken from a study of cytomegalovirus exposure and HLA in healthy donors. Overall study findings and caveats: A later analysis revealed that TCR association rates differed between HLA loci, peaking at DRB1 and bottoming out at HLA-C.

The clonotype originates from a girl aged 2 to 10 in good health and CMV-seronegative. The V call is TRBV2, the J call TRBJ2-5; 8 bases fit TRBD1. The sample taken for sequencing was PBMCs. In DNA, the CDR3 is TGTGCCAGCACCATCGCAGGGGGCCAACAAGAGACCCAGTACTTC. The encoded protein is CASTIAGGQQETQYF.